These 28 T cell receptor beta chains originate from one sample sequenced in a study of blood T cell repertoires in COVID-19. Profiled with immunoSEQ multiplex PCR; TCRdb holds only in-frame clones, not every one. The table has roughly 90,000 clones, about 83% seen once. Sequenced input: peripheral blood. These receptor sequences come from a woman between 65 and 79 years old with acute or convalescent COVID-19.

V is TRBV2 and J is TRBJ2-5, with 9 bases matching TRBD2. J was trimmed by 1 base and V by 6 bases; bases with no gene match: 9. Looked up from germline, CDR1 is SNHLY and CDR2 is FYNNEI. The CDR3 length is 16 residues. In DNA form, the CDR3 reads TGTGCCAGCAGCTCTCCGCGGGGGGGACTCCAAGAGACCCAGTACTTC. Translating it yields CASSSPRGGLQETQYF. Together with reference TRBV2 and TRBJ2-5, the CDR3 gives the full variable domain: EPEVTQTPSHQVTQMGQEVILRCVPISNHLYFYWYRQILGQKVEFLVSFYNNEISEKSEIFDDQFSVERPDGSNFTLKIRSTKLEDSAMYFCASSSPRGGLQETQYFGPGTRLLVL.

V is TRBV2 and J is TRBJ1-1; the match to TRBD1 covers 8 bases. V dropped 7 bases and J dropped 11; count of bases not matched to a gene: 12. Germline V lookup: CDR1 SNHLY, CDR2 FYNNEI. The CDR3 is 13 amino acids. CDR3 in DNA: TGTGCCAGCACACAGGGCCTGGACAGGGAGGCTTTCTTT. Its translation: CASTQGLDREAFF. The full variable domain, completed using reference TRBV2 and TRBJ1-1, is EPEVTQTPSHQVTQMGQEVILRCVPISNHLYFYWYRQILGQKVEFLVSFYNNEISEKSEIFDDQFSVERPDGSNFTLKIRSTKLEDSAMYFCASTQGLDREAFFGQGTRLTVV.

J is TRBJ1-4 and V is TRBV30, with D possibly being TRBD1 (6 bases). The CDR3 extends over 13 amino acids. Germline CDR1 reads GTSNPN; CDR2 reads SVGIG (reference sequence). V was cut by 6 bases and J by 7 bases, with 15 bases left in between. CDR3 in amino acids: CACQGEGGEKLFF. In DNA, the CDR3 is TGTGCCTGCCAAGGGGAGGGGGGTGAAAAACTGTTTTTT.

V usage is TRBV7-8 and J usage is TRBJ1-4, with a weak D call TRBD1 (5 bases). CDR1 and CDR2 from the germline V gene are SGHVS and FQNEAQ. With 4 bases removed from V and 8 bases from J, the gap between germline ends came to 14 bases. The CDR3 loop spans 14 amino acids. This CDR3 reads CASSSLFYREKLFF. The DNA for the CDR3 is TGTGCCAGCAGCTCCCTATTCTACAGGGAAAAACTGTTTTTT.

The rearrangement uses TRBV24-1 and TRBJ2-2; 8 bases are a match to TRBD1. The CDR3 runs 16 residues. Germline-derived CDR1 and CDR2 are KGHDR and SFDVKD. The J segment lost 2 bases and the V segment lost 7 bases, leaving 8 bases of the junction unmatched. For the CDR3, the DNA is TGTGCCACCAGCCCTCCCGGGACAGGTAACACCGGGGAGCTGTTTTTT. Translation gives CATSPPGTGNTGELFF.

The chain recombines TRBV7-2 with TRBJ1-1; tentative D call: TRBD1 (5 bases). Germline values: CDR1 SGHTA, CDR2 FQGNSA. The CDR3 runs to 13 residues. The V end was cut by 4 bases, the J end by 8 bases, with 14 bases between. The CDR3 nucleotides read TGTGCCAGCAGCTCGTATGACAGCGCCGAAGCTTTCTTT. Translated, it gives CASSSYDSAEAFF.

The chain uses TRBV5-1 and TRBJ2-2, with D possibly TRBD2 on 6 matching bases. CDR3 length: 13 residues. Trimming removed 0 bases from V and 8 bases from J, with 8 bases in between. The germline gives CDR1 SGHRS, CDR2 YFSETQ. As DNA, the CDR3 is TGCGCCAGCAGCTTGGTCGGGGGAGGGGAGCTGTTTTTT. Translated: CASSLVGGGELFF.

The chain employs TRBV6-5 and TRBJ1-5, with TRBD1 identical over 7 bases. CDR3 length: 13 amino acids. Per germline, CDR1 MNHEY and CDR2 SVGAGI. V was pared by 6 bases and J by 6 bases, with 5 bases of the junction left unmatched. Written as DNA, the CDR3 is TGTGCCAGCAGAAGGGGGCGCAGTCAGCCCCAGCATTTT. The encoded protein is CASRRGRSQPQHF.

The CDR3 DNA sequence: TGTGCCAGTAGTATAGCTGTGTCAGCTGAAGCTTTCTTT. Its translation is CASSIAVSAEAFF. V usage is TRBV19 and J usage is TRBJ1-1; D unresolved. The CDR3 is 13 residues long. The germline V gene has CDR1 LNHDA and CDR2 SQIVND (reference sequence). Trimming cost V 1 base and J 6 bases, with 9 bases left between them.

In the case of this clone: The germline gene is not matched at one end of the junction; a read error may be the cause. The chain joins TRBV12-3 or TRBV12-4 to TRBJ1-1; possibly TRBD1 for D (5 bases). The CDR3 sequence is 11 residues long. The CDR3 DNA is TGTGCCAGCAGTTTGGACACCGAAGCTTTCTTT. It codes for CASSLDTEAFF.

This clone was seen once. This chain links TRBV29-1 with TRBJ1-2; D not certain. Trimming stripped 0 bases from V and 2 bases from J, with 13 bases between. This CDR3 region has 15 residues. Germline assignment: CDR1 SQVTM and CDR2 ANQGSEA. CDR3 sequence: CSVEDGRQANYGYTF. CDR3 nucleotide sequence: TGCAGCGTTGAAGACGGTAGGCAGGCGAACTATGGCTACACCTTC.

This chain links TRBV4-1 with TRBJ2-2; D unclear. V was clipped by 3 bases and J by 6 bases, with 5 bases between them. The V gene's germline CDR1 is MGHRA and CDR2 YSYEKL. This CDR3 has 12 amino acids. For the CDR3, the DNA is TGCGCCAGCAGCCAGCTAGCCGGGGAGCTGTTTTTT. It is translated as CASSQLAGELFF.

V usage is TRBV28 and J usage is TRBJ2-4; 7 bases align to TRBD1. Unmatched junction bases numbered 8, after V lost 8 bases and J lost 1 base. The germline V gene has CDR1 MDHEN and CDR2 SYDVKM. The CDR3 totals 15 residues. DNA for the CDR3: TGTGCCAGCGTCGGCACAGGGGAGGCCAAAAACATTCAGTACTTC. This translates into CASVGTGEAKNIQYF.

Written as DNA, the CDR3 is TGTGCCAGCAGACCTGAGGGCGGCTTAGAAGCTTTCTTT. This gives the protein CASRPEGGLEAFF. The chain recombines TRBV2 with TRBJ1-1; D not resolved. The germline V and J ends were trimmed by 6 bases and 8 bases, with 16 bases remaining between them. CDR1 and CDR2 (germline): SNHLY, FYNNEI. The CDR3 runs 13 residues.

The chain uses TRBV5-1 and TRBJ2-3, with D perhaps matching TRBD2 (6 bases). Germline CDR1 and CDR2: SGHRS and YFSETQ. V shed 4 bases and J shed 0 bases, with 12 bases lying between them. The CDR3 has 15 residues. CDR3 in amino acids: CASSRTGTSTDTQYF. The CDR3 DNA follows: TGCGCCAGCAGCCGGACCGGGACTAGCACAGATACGCAGTATTTT.

This clone was seen more than once but under ten times. The chain's CDR3 is CASSPGQYQPQHF. CDR3 nucleotide sequence: TGTGCCAGCAGCCCCGGACAGTATCAGCCCCAGCATTTT. The chain is built from TRBV11-2 and TRBJ1-5, with D possibly TRBD1 on 6 matching bases. The CDR3 covers 13 residues. Looked up from germline, CDR1 is SGHAT and CDR2 is FQNNGV. Trimming shortened V by 5 bases and J by 5 bases, and 10 bases separated the two germline ends.

V and J are TRBV30 and TRBJ1-3, with 7 nucleotides matching TRBD1. J gave up 2 bases and V 8 bases, and 6 bases lay outside the gene matches. Germline V lookup: CDR1 GTSNPN, CDR2 SVGIG (reference sequence). The CDR3 is 13 amino acids. CDR3 region: CALDREAGNTIYF. In DNA form, the CDR3 reads TGTGCCCTCGACAGGGAAGCTGGAAACACCATATATTTT. Based on the CDR3 plus reference TRBV30 and TRBJ1-3, the full variable domain is SQTIHQWPATLVQPVGSPLSLECTVEGTSNPNLYWYRQAAGRGLQLLFYSVGIGQISSEVPQNLSASRPQDRQFILSSKKLLLSDSGFYLCALDREAGNTIYFGEGSWLTVV.

The sample holds one count of this clone. This chain uses TRBV19 with TRBJ2-1, with 10 bases lining up with TRBD2. Losses at the gene ends were 5 bases for V and 6 bases for J; bases not matched to a gene: 4. This CDR3 comprises 14 residues. Germline V CDR1 and CDR2: LNHDA, SQIVND (reference sequence). The CDR3: CASSRTSGGNEQFF. CDR3 nucleotides: TGTGCCAGTAGTCGGACTAGCGGTGGCAATGAGCAGTTCTTC.

The genes are TRBV29-1 and TRBJ2-7; TRBD1 aligns across 9 bases. CDR3 length: 12 amino acids. Germline loops: CDR1 SQVTM, CDR2 ANQGSEA. V shed 3 bases, J shed 8 bases, and the junction held 5 bases outside the gene matches. CDR3 DNA sequence: TGCAGCGTTGAGGGACAGGGTATTAAGCAGTACTTC. Translating gives CSVEGQGIKQYF.

The chain links TRBV14 to TRBJ1-2; D is undetermined. Germline V gene sequence: CDR1 SGHDN, CDR2 FVKESK. The V end lost 5 bases, the J end lost 1 base, and 8 bases lay between the germline ends. The CDR3 spans 13 residues. CDR3 sequence: CASSFSRNYGYTF. DNA of the CDR3: TGTGCCAGCAGCTTCTCCCGTAACTATGGCTACACCTTC.

This chain uses TRBV3-1 (or the pseudogene TRBV3-2) with TRBJ2-5; tentatively, D is TRBD1 (8 bases). The CDR3 is 14 amino acids. The V and J ends lost 7 bases and 4 bases respectively, with 16 bases between them. CDR1 is LGHDT and CDR2 is YNNKEL in the germline V gene (reference sequence). The CDR3 nucleotides read TGTGCCAGCATCCGGACAGGGAGGGGAGAGACCCAGTACTTC. It is translated as CASIRTGRGETQYF.

This clone was observed once. The rearrangement uses TRBV5-1 and TRBJ2-7; D is perhaps TRBD1 (6 bases). Trimming stripped 0 bases from V and 3 bases from J, with 10 bases between. CDR3 size: 14 residues. Germline V lookup: CDR1 SGHRS, CDR2 YFSETQ. The DNA for the CDR3 is TGCGCCAGCAGCTTGGGCGGACAGAGCTACGAGCAGTACTTC. It encodes CASSLGGQSYEQYF.

The chain is built from TRBV2 and TRBJ1-1; no clear D gene. There are 14 residues in the CDR3. The V and J ends lost 8 bases and 7 bases respectively, with 20 bases between them. Germline lookup yields CDR1 SNHLY and CDR2 FYNNEI. The DNA for the CDR3 is TGTGCCAGCCGCTCTGGAGAGTTTTTAGTTGAAGCTTTCTTT. This sequence encodes CASRSGEFLVEAFF.

V is TRBV4-1 and J is TRBJ1-4; tentatively, D is TRBD1 (5 bases). The CDR3 is made up of 14 amino acids. CDR1 MGHRA and CDR2 YSYEKL come from the germline V gene. Trimming pared 1 base from V and 7 bases from J, leaving 10 bases between. CDR3 amino acids: CASSQVGGSEKLFF. For the CDR3, the DNA is TGCGCCAGCAGCCAAGTCGGGGGGAGTGAAAAACTGTTTTTT.

The chain carries TRBV2 and TRBJ2-6; the D is unclear. CDR3 size: 14 residues. V was pared by 9 bases and J by 0 bases, with 9 bases between. From germline, CDR1 is SNHLY and CDR2 FYNNEI. CDR3 region: CASLQSSGANVLTF. DNA of the CDR3: TGTGCCAGTTTACAGAGCTCTGGGGCCAACGTCCTGACTTTC.

The chain carries TRBV11-3 and TRBJ1-2; 7 bases fit TRBD1. This CDR3 region has 14 residues. Germline loops: CDR1 SGHNT, CDR2 YENEEA. Unmatched junction bases numbered 8, after V lost 5 bases and J lost 5 bases. In DNA form, the CDR3 reads TGTGCCAGCAGCCCCCCAGGGGGTTTTTATGGCTACACCTTC. Translated: CASSPPGGFYGYTF.

This clone was seen only once. The chain carries TRBV9 and TRBJ1-2; 7 bases map to TRBD1. Germline V lookup: CDR1 SGDLS, CDR2 YYNGEE. CDR3 size: 13 residues. Trimming cost V 4 bases and J 5 bases; bases outside gene matches: 5. CDR3 DNA sequence: TGTGCCAGCAGCTCACCGGGACAGTATGGCTACACCTTC. Protein sequence: CASSSPGQYGYTF.

The gene calls are TRBV19 and TRBJ1-1; D is ambiguous. With 4 bases removed from V and 0 bases from J, the gap between germline ends came to 15 bases. CDR1 and CDR2 from the germline V gene are LNHDA and SQIVND (reference sequence). CDR3 size: 16 residues. In nucleotides, the CDR3 is TGTGCCAGTAGTAGGGGAGTTGGGCCCTTGAACACTGAAGCTTTCTTT. This translates into CASSRGVGPLNTEAFF.